The 16 T cell receptor beta chains reported below all come from one sample, sequenced in a study of T cells in narcolepsy. Data came from immunoSEQ multiplex PCR; TCRdb stores just in-frame clones and leaves some out. The repertoire has 30,000 to 35,000 clones, 65% to 85% of them found once; the top ten carry 1.1%. Sequencing was performed on memory (CD45RA-) CD4+ T cells from blood. These receptors all stem from a human donor in good health.

This rearrangement joins TRBV28 to TRBJ2-5; 9 bases are a match to TRBD1. CDR1 is MDHEN, CDR2 SYDVKM, per germline. The CDR3 has 15 amino acids. Unmatched junction bases numbered 8, after V lost 5 bases and J lost 4 bases. DNA of the CDR3: TGTGCCAGCAGTCCCGGACAGGGGTTTGGAGAGACCCAGTACTTC. Amino acids: CASSPGQGFGETQYF.

This chain connects TRBV5-1 to TRBJ2-7; D might be TRBD2 (5 bases). The CDR3 is 15 amino acids. V was cut by 0 bases and J by 3 bases, with 13 bases left in between. Germline V gene sequence: CDR1 SGHRS, CDR2 YFSETQ. As DNA, the CDR3 is TGCGCCAGCAGCTTGGGGACTGGACGATTCTACGAGCAGTACTTC. Protein product: CASSLGTGRFYEQYF.

This rearrangement joins TRBV18 to TRBJ2-6; D ambiguous. The CDR3 has 17 residues. Per germline, CDR1 KGHSH and CDR2 LQKENI. Deletions cut 0 bases from V and 0 bases from J, with 9 bases between. CDR3: CASSPPNSLSGANVLTF. The CDR3 DNA is TGTGCCAGCTCACCACCCAACAGCCTCTCTGGGGCCAACGTCCTGACTTTC. Drawing the rest from reference TRBV18 and TRBJ2-6, the complete variable domain is NAGVMQNPRHLVRRRGQEARLRCSPMKGHSHVYWYRQLPEEGLKFMVYLQKENIIDESGMPKERFSAEFPKEGPSILRIQQVVRGDSAAYFCASSPPNSLSGANVLTFGAGSRLTVL.

V usage is TRBV4-3 and J usage is TRBJ2-1; 10 bases line up with TRBD2. J gave up 5 bases and V 4 bases, and 8 bases lay outside the gene matches. This CDR3 has 16 residues. Germline CDR1 reads LGHNA; CDR2 reads YSLEER. The CDR3 sequence: CASSRELAGNNNEQFF. As DNA, the CDR3 is TGCGCCAGCAGCCGAGAACTAGCGGGAAACAACAATGAGCAGTTCTTC.

The chain carries TRBV6-1 and TRBJ2-5, with D unclear. Near its end, the DNA agrees better with TRBJ2-7, so the J call may be wrong. CDR1 and CDR2 from the germline V gene are MNHNS and SASEGT. CDR3 length: 12 amino acids. CDR3 nucleotide sequence: TGTGCCAGCAGTGACCTAACCTACGAGCAGTACTTC. The encoded protein is CASSDLTYEQYF.

CDR3 sequence reads: CASSRDRTGELFF. The CDR3 DNA reads as TGTGCCAGCAGTCGGGACAGGACCGGGGAGCTGTTTTTT. The chain recombines TRBV27 with TRBJ2-2; the match to TRBD1 covers 8 bases. CDR3 length: 13 amino acids. Germline V gene sequence: CDR1 MNHEY, CDR2 SMNVEV (reference sequence). With V trimmed by 5 bases and J by 5 bases, 1 base remained unmatched.

V and J are TRBV7-2 and TRBJ1-4; perhaps TRBD1 as D (5 bases). V shed 5 bases and J shed 8 bases, with 15 bases lying between them. The CDR3 extends over 14 amino acids. Germline CDR1 and CDR2: SGHTA and FQGNSA. The CDR3, as DNA: TGTGCCAGCAGCCCCGGGGGGGTACAGGAAAAACTGTTTTTT. It is translated as CASSPGGVQEKLFF. The full variable domain, rest sourced from reference TRBV7-2 and TRBJ1-4, is GAGVSQSPSNKVTEKGKDVELRCDPISGHTALYWYRQSLGQGLEFLIYFQGNSAPDKSGLPSDRFSAERTGGSVSTLTIQRTQQEDSAVYLCASSPGGVQEKLFFGSGTQLSVL.

V gene TRBV28 combines with J gene TRBJ2-2, with no clear D. Trimming pared 1 base from V and 8 bases from J, leaving 8 bases between. The CDR3 spans 13 residues. Germline V gene sequence: CDR1 MDHEN, CDR2 SYDVKM. The CDR3 DNA reads as TGTGCCAGCAGTTTATCGTGGAAGGGGGAGCTGTTTTTT. Its translation: CASSLSWKGELFF.

This rearrangement joins TRBV7-2 to TRBJ1-3; D unresolved. The CDR3 runs 15 residues. In germline, CDR1 is SGHTA, CDR2 FQGNSA. Deletions cut 2 bases from V and 0 bases from J, with 8 bases between. This CDR3 reads CASSLSLASGNTIYF. The CDR3 nucleotides are TGTGCCAGCAGCTTATCGCTAGCCTCTGGAAACACCATATATTTT.

This chain links TRBV27 with TRBJ2-1, with 11 bases identical to TRBD2. This CDR3 has 16 amino acids. V shed 5 bases and J 10 bases; nucleotides not matched to a gene: 13. The germline CDR1 and CDR2 sequences are MNHEY and SMNVEV (reference sequence). In nucleotides, the CDR3 is TGTGCCAGCAGTAGATATCTAGCGGGGGGCCCAGACGAGCAGTTCTTC. Its translation is CASSRYLAGGPDEQFF.

By sample share, this clone is medium-sized. V is TRBV4-1 and J is TRBJ1-4; TRBD1 matches 11 bases. CDR1 MGHRA and CDR2 YSYEKL come from the germline V gene. The length of the CDR3 is 19 residues. V lost 5 bases and J lost 8; bases outside the gene matches: 19. Here the CDR3 DNA reads TGCGCCAGCAGCTCCCCTCCGGGACAGGGGGAAGGGGGAGGCGAAAAACTGTTTTTT. Translation gives CASSSPPGQGEGGGEKLFF.

The chain couples TRBV7-2 to TRBJ2-1, with TRBD2 identical over 12 bases. The length of the CDR3 is 16 residues. Germline trimming cut 2 bases from V and 4 bases from J; bases unmatched to any gene: 3. Germline assignment: CDR1 SGHTA and CDR2 FQGNSA. CDR3 loop: CASSLRTSGEYNEQFF. The CDR3 DNA sequence: TGTGCCAGCAGCTTACGGACTAGCGGGGAATACAATGAGCAGTTCTTC.

This clone was found a few times. The chain uses TRBV6-1 and TRBJ1-2, with D uncertain. This CDR3 spans 14 amino acids. V shed 6 bases and J shed 5 bases, with 16 bases lying between them. CDR1 and CDR2 from the germline V gene are MNHNS and SASEGT. The CDR3, as DNA: TGTGCCAGCAGCGATACTCCCGGCGGGTATGGCTACACCTTC. It is translated as CASSDTPGGYGYTF.

The chain employs TRBV28 and TRBJ1-4; 8 bases align to TRBD1. The length of the CDR3 is 15 residues. V gave up 5 bases and J gave up 6 bases; unmatched junction bases: 8. Germline loops: CDR1 MDHEN, CDR2 SYDVKM. CDR3 region: CASSGWGQAYEKLFF. CDR3 bases: TGTGCCAGCAGTGGATGGGGACAGGCATATGAAAAACTGTTTTTT.

The rearrangement joins TRBV28 to TRBJ2-2; TRBD2 aligns across 12 bases. J lost 0 bases, V lost 2 bases, and 7 bases had no gene match. The germline V gene encodes CDR1 MDHEN and CDR2 SYDVKM. This CDR3 spans 19 amino acids. CDR3 sequence: CASSLGRLAGDTNTGELFF. CDR3 DNA: TGTGCCAGCAGTTTAGGTCGACTAGCGGGGGACACGAACACCGGGGAGCTGTTTTTT.

This rearrangement joins TRBV7-9 to TRBJ2-3, with D uncertain. With 5 bases removed from V and 6 bases from J, the gap between germline ends came to 15 bases. The CDR3 loop spans 14 amino acids. Germline lookup yields CDR1 SEHNR and CDR2 FQNEAQ (reference sequence). CDR3 nucleotide sequence: TGTGCCAGCAGCCCGATCATCCAATCCGATACGCAGTATTTT. This sequence encodes CASSPIIQSDTQYF.